What follows describes a single TCR beta chain. The data stem from a study of OX40 agonist ivuxolimab in advanced cancers. Clones were sequenced by immunoSEQ multiplex PCR, and TCRdb holds only the in-frame ones, with some missing. The table records about 45,000 clones, 75% to 90% of them present only once. The sequence was obtained from an adult with an advanced solid tumor such as melanoma, head and neck, liver or kidney cancer. The sequences come from CD4+ or CD8+ T cells sorted from blood, collected in a trial of the OX40 agonist ivuxolimab.

The chain's CDR3 is CASSFPGLADNEQFF. CDR3 in DNA: TGTGCCAGCAGTTTTCCGGGACTAGCGGACAATGAGCAGTTCTTC. The chain couples TRBV11-3 to TRBJ2-1; 11 bases agree with TRBD2. Losses at the gene ends were 6 bases for V and 5 bases for J; bases not matched to a gene: 6. CDR3 length equals 15 residues. Germline V CDR1 and CDR2: SGHNT, YENEEA.